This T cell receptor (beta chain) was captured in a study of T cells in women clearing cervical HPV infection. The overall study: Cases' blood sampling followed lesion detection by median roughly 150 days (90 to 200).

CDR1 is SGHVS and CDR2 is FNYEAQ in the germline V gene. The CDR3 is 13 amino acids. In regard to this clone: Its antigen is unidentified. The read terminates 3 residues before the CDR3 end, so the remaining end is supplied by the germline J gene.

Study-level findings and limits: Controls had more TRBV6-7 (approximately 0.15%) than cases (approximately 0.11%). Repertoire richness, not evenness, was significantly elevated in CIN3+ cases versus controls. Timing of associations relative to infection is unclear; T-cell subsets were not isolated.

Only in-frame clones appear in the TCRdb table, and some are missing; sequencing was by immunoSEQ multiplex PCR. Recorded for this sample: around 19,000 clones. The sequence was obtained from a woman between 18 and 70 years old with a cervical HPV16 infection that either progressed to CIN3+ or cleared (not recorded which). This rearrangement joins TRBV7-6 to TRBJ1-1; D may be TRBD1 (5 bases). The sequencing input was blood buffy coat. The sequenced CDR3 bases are TGTGCCAGCAGCTTAAACCCGGGGGAGACA. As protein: CASSLNPGET. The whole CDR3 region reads CASSLNPGETAFF.